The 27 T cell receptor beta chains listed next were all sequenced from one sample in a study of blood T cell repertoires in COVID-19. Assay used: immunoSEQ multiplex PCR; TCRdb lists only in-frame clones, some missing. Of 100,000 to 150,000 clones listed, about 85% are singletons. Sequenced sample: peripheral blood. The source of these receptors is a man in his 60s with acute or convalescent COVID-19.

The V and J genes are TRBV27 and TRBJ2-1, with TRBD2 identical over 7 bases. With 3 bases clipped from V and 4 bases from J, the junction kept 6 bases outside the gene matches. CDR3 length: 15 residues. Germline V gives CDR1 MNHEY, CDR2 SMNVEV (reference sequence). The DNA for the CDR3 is TGTGCCAGCAGTTTCGGCGGGAGTAGGTACAATGAGCAGTTCTTC. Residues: CASSFGGSRYNEQFF.

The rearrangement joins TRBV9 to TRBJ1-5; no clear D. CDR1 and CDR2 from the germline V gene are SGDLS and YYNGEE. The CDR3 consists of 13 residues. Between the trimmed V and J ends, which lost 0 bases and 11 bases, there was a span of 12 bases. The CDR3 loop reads CASSVDPLSAQHF. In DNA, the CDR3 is TGTGCCAGCAGCGTAGACCCCCTTTCGGCCCAGCATTTT.

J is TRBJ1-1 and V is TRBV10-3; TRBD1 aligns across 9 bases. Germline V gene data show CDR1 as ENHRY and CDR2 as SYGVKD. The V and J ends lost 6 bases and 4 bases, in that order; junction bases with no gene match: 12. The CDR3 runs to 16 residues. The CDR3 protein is CAIRSGQGQRGTEAFF. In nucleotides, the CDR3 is TGTGCCATCAGGTCGGGACAGGGCCAAAGGGGCACTGAAGCTTTCTTT.

The DNA of the CDR3 is TGTGCCAGCGCCCCTAGTCTCGCGAACACCGGGGAGCTGTTTTTT. It encodes CASAPSLANTGELFF. The chain employs TRBV3-1 (or the pseudogene TRBV3-2) and TRBJ2-2; D uncertain. V lost 8 bases and J lost 0, with 13 bases in between. CDR3 size: 15 residues. Germline V gene lookup returns CDR1 LGHDT and CDR2 YNNKEL (reference sequence).

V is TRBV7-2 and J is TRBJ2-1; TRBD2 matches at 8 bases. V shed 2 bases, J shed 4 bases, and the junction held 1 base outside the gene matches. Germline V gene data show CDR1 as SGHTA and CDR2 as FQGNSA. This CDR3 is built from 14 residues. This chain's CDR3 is CASSLQRGYNEQFF. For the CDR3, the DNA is TGTGCCAGCAGCTTACAGCGGGGGTACAATGAGCAGTTCTTC. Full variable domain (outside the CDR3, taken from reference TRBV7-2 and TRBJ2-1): GAGVSQSPSNKVTEKGKDVELRCDPISGHTALYWYRQSLGQGLEFLIYFQGNSAPDKSGLPSDRFSAERTGGSVSTLTIQRTQQEDSAVYLCASSLQRGYNEQFFGPGTRLTVL.

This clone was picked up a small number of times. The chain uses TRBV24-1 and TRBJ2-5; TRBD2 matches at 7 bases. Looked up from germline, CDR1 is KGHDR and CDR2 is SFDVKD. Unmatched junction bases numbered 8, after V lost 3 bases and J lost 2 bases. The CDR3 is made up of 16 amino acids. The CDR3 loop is CATSDAPSGGQETQYF. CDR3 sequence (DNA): TGTGCCACCAGTGATGCCCCATCCGGGGGGCAAGAGACCCAGTACTTC.

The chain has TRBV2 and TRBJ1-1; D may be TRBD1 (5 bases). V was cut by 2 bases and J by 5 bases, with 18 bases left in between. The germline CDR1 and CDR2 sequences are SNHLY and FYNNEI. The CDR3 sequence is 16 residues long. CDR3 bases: TGTGCCAGCAGTGAAAAGGCCGGCAGGGTAGGGACTGAAGCTTTCTTT. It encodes CASSEKAGRVGTEAFF.

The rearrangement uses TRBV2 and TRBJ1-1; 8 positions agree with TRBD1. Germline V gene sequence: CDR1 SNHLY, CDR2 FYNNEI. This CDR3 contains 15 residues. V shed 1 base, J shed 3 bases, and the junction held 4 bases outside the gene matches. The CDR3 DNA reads TGTGCCAGCAGTGAAGGGGCAGGGGGCTACACTGAAGCTTTCTTT. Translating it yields CASSEGAGGYTEAFF.

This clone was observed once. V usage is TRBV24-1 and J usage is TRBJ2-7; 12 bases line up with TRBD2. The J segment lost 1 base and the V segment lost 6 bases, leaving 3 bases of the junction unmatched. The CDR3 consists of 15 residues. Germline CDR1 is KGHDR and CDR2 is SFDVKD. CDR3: CATSPGLAGSYEQYF. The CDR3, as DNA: TGTGCCACCAGTCCGGGACTAGCGGGTTCCTACGAGCAGTACTTC.

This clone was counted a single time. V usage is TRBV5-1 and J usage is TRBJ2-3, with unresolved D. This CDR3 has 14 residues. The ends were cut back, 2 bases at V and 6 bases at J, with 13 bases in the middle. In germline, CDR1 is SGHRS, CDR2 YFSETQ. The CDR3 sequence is CASSFGPNVDTQYF. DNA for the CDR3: TGCGCCAGCAGCTTTGGCCCGAATGTGGATACGCAGTATTTT.

The CDR3 is CASSANRRQVYSYNEQFF. CDR3 in DNA: TGTGCCAGCAGCGCTAACAGGAGACAGGTGTATTCCTACAATGAGCAGTTCTTC. V usage is TRBV7-3 and J usage is TRBJ2-1; TRBD1 is a possible D gene (6 bases). CDR3 length equals 18 residues. Germline CDR1 and CDR2: SGHTA and FQGTGA. V lost 5 bases and J 1 base, leaving 21 bases between the germline ends.

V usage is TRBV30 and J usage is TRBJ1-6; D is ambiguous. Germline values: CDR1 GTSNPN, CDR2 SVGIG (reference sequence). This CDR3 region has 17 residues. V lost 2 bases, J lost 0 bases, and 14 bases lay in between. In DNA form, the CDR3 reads TGTGCCTGGAGTCGTTCGGGGAGTGGCTCCTATAATTCACCCCTCCACTTT. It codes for CAWSRSGSGSYNSPLHF.

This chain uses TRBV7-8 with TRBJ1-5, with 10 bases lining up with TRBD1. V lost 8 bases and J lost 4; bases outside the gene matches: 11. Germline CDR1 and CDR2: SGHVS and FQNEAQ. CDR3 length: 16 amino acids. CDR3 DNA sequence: TGTGCCAGCTCCAATTCCGGGACAGGGGCTAATCAGCCCCAGCATTTT. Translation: CASSNSGTGANQPQHF.

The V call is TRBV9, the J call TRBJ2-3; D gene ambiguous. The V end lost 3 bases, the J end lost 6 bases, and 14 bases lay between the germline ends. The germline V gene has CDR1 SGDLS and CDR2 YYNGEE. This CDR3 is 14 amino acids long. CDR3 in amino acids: CASSASAELDTQYF. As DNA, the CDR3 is TGTGCCAGCAGCGCCAGCGCCGAGCTCGATACGCAGTATTTT.

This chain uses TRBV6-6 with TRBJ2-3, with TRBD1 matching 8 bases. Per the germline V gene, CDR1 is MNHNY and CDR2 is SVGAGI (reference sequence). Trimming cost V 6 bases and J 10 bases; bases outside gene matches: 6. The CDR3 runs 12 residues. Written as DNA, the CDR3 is TGTGCCAGCAGACCCGGACAGGGTCCGCAGTATTTT. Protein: CASRPGQGPQYF.

The CDR3 spells CASSAPTVNNEQFF. The CDR3 DNA sequence: TGTGCCAGCAGCGCACCGACAGTTAACAATGAGCAGTTCTTC. This rearrangement joins TRBV9 to TRBJ2-1; a weak D match, TRBD1 (5 bases). Deletions cut 3 bases from V and 5 bases from J, with 12 bases between. The CDR3 contains 14 residues. In germline, CDR1 is SGDLS, CDR2 YYNGEE.

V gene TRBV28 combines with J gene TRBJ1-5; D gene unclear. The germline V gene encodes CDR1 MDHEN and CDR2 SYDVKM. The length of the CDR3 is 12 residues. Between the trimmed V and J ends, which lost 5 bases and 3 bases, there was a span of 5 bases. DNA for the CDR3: TGTGCCAGCAGTCCTATCAATCAGCCCCAGCATTTT. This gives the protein CASSPINQPQHF.

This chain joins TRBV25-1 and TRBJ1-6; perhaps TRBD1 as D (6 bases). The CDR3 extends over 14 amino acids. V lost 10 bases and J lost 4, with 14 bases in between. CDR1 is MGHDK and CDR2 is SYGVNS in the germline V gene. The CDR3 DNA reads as TGTGCCACCTCGCTGGGGGCGTATAATTCACCCCTCCACTTT. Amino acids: CATSLGAYNSPLHF.

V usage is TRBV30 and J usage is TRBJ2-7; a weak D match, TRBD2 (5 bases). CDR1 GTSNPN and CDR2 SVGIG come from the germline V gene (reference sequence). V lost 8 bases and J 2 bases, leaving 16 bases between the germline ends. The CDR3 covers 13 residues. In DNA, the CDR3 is TGTGCCGGAAAGGGAGTAGCTACCTACGAGCAGTACTTC. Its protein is CAGKGVATYEQYF.

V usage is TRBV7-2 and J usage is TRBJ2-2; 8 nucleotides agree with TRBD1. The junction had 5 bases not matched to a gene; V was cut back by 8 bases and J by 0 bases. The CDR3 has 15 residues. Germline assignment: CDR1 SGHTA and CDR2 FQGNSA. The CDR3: CASRRGPTNTGELFF. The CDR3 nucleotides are TGTGCCAGCCGCAGGGGGCCCACGAACACCGGGGAGCTGTTTTTT.

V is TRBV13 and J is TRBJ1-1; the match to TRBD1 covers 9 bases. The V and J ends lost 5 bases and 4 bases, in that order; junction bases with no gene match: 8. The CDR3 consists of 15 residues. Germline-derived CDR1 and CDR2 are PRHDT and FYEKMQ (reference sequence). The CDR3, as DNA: TGTGCCAGCAGCACGTCGGGACAGGGAACCACTGAAGCTTTCTTT. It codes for CASSTSGQGTTEAFF.

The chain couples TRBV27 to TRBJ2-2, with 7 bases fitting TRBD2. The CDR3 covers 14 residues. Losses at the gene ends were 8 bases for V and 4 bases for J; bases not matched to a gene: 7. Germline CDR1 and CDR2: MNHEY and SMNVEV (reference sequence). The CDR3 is CASSWGGPTGELFF. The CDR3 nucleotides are TGTGCCAGCTCCTGGGGGGGTCCCACCGGGGAGCTGTTTTTT.

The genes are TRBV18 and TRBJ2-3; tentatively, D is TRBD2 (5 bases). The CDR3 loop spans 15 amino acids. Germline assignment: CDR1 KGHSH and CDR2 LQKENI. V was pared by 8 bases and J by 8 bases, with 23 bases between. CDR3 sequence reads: CASKTAQRVGGTQYF. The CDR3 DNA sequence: TGTGCCAGCAAAACTGCGCAAAGGGTAGGAGGTACGCAGTATTTT.

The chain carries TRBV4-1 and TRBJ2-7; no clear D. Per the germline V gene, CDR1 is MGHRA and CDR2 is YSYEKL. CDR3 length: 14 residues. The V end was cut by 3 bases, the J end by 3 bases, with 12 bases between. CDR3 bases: TGCGCCAGCAGCCAGACCGAGGTGGGCTACGAGCAGTACTTC. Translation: CASSQTEVGYEQYF.

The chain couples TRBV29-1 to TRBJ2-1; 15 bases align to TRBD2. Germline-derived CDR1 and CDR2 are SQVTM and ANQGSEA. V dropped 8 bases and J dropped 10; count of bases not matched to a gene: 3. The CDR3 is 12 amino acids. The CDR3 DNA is TGCAGCACCGGGACTAGCGGGGGGGAGCAGTTCTTC. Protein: CSTGTSGGEQFF.

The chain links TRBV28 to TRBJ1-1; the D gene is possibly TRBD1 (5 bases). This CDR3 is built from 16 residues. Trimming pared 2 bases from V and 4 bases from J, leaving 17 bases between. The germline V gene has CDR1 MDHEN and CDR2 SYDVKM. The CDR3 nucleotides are TGTGCCAGCAGTTTACCTGGACCAGGTGGGGCCACTGAAGCTTTCTTT. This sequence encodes CASSLPGPGGATEAFF.

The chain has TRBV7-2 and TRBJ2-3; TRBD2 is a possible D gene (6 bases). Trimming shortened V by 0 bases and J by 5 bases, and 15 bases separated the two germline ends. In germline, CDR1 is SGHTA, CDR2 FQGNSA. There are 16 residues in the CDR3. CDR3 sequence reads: CASSLAGTSNGDTQYF. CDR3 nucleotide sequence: TGTGCCAGCAGCTTAGCCGGGACTTCAAATGGAGATACGCAGTATTTT.